The 9 T cell receptor beta chains listed next were all sequenced from one sample in a study of CD8 T cells in ankylosing spondylitis. TCRdb reprocessed the 5' RACE reads via MiXCR and lists one record per CDR3 protein. The repertoire holds about 250,000 distinct CDR3 sequences, with more than 20% as singletons. The sample consisted of blood, either unsorted or a sorted T cell fraction (not recorded which). The receptor source for this set is a male donor with ankylosing spondylitis or in good health (not recorded which).

The sample holds many counts of this clonotype. The V and J genes are TRBV5-1 and TRBJ2-7; TRBD1 aligns across 7 bases. Germline V CDR1 and CDR2: SGHRS, YFSETQ. The CDR3 is 14 amino acids. The V segment lost 4 bases and the J segment 1 base; nucleotides outside the gene matches: 5. CDR3 DNA: TGCGCCAGCAGCCCCGGACAGGCTTCCTACGAGCAGTACTTC. This encodes CASSPGQASYEQYF.

This clonotype was seen at least ten times. The chain carries TRBV29-1 and TRBJ1-3; D is undetermined. Germline V gene data show CDR1 as SQVTM and CDR2 as ANQGSEA. This CDR3 has 14 amino acids. V was shortened by 3 bases and J by 2 bases, with 11 bases between the two germline ends. The CDR3 protein is CSVEAQPPGNTIYF. The CDR3 nucleotides read TGCAGCGTTGAGGCGCAGCCCCCTGGAAACACCATATATTTT.

This clonotype showed up just a few times. The rearrangement links TRBV30 to TRBJ1-2, with a tentative D call TRBD1 (6 bases). The germline V gene encodes CDR1 GTSNPN and CDR2 SVGIG (reference sequence). The CDR3 runs 12 residues. V was pared by 3 bases and J by 2 bases, with 7 bases between. CDR3 nucleotide sequence: TGTGCCTGGAGGAGGGGGAACTATGGCTACACCTTC. Its translation: CAWRRGNYGYTF. Supplemented by reference TRBV30 and TRBJ1-2, the full variable domain reads SQTIHQWPATLVQPVGSPLSLECTVEGTSNPNLYWYRQAAGRGLQLLFYSVGIGQISSEVPQNLSASRPQDRQFILSSKKLLLSDSGFYLCAWRRGNYGYTFGSGTRLTVV.

V gene TRBV12-3 or TRBV12-4 combines with J gene TRBJ1-1, with D hard to call. Trimming cost V 6 bases and J 5 bases, with 13 bases left between them. The CDR3 has 13 amino acids. This CDR3 reads CASRGDRKTEAFF. The CDR3 nucleotides are TGTGCCAGCAGGGGCGATAGGAAAACTGAAGCTTTCTTT.

The V and J genes are TRBV20-1 and TRBJ2-7; the match to TRBD2 covers 7 bases. The length of the CDR3 is 14 residues. The junction had 6 bases not matched to a gene; V was cut back by 3 bases and J by 1 base. Per the germline V gene, CDR1 is DFQATT and CDR2 is SNEGSKA (reference sequence). The CDR3 coding sequence is TGCAGTGCTAGTCGAAGCGGGGCGTCCTACGAGCAGTACTTC. It yields the protein CSASRSGASYEQYF.

The chain joins TRBV20-1 to TRBJ2-2; weak D call: TRBD2 (6 bases). V lost 6 bases to trimming and J lost 6 bases, with 14 bases between them. The germline V gene has CDR1 DFQATT and CDR2 SNEGSKA (reference sequence). This CDR3 has 13 residues. CDR3 bases: TGCAGTGCGGGGGGTCTCTCGGCCGGGGAGCTGTTTTTT. Its translation: CSAGGLSAGELFF.

This clonotype was seen many times. The chain couples TRBV29-1 to TRBJ2-5; D is uncertain. This CDR3 has 10 amino acids. Trimming removed 5 bases at V and 5 bases at J, with 6 bases between. CDR1 and CDR2 from the germline V gene are SQVTM and ANQGSEA. CDR3 nucleotide sequence: TGCAGCGTTAAGGGTGAGACCCAGTACTTC. Amino acids: CSVKGETQYF.

This clonotype was counted a few times. The V and J genes are TRBV6-6 and TRBJ2-5; 7 bases map to TRBD1. With 10 bases clipped from V and 5 bases from J, the junction kept 7 bases outside the gene matches. The germline V gene encodes CDR1 MNHNY and CDR2 SVGAGI (reference sequence). The CDR3 is 12 amino acids. DNA of the CDR3: TGTGCCACCAGACAGGGTGGGGAGACCCAGTACTTC. This encodes CATRQGGETQYF.

The chain has TRBV2 and TRBJ2-5, with D perhaps given as TRBD1 or TRBD2 (5 bases each). The germline CDR1 and CDR2 sequences are SNHLY and FYNNEI. The V end lost 6 bases, the J end lost 1 base, and 12 bases lay between the germline ends. This CDR3 spans 14 amino acids. CDR3 DNA: TGTGCCAGCAGGCCGGGACGGAGCCAAGAGACCCAGTACTTC. Translating gives CASRPGRSQETQYF.